This T cell receptor (beta chain) came from a study of human T cells and chemical hapten exposure. Study details: The variation in per-sample TCR yields arose mainly from small differences in pooled library volumes. The study, taken as a whole, reports: Alopecia was present in the donors, so their immune response may differ from healthy people's. There was no change with DPC sensitization in TCRs above 1 in 1000 frequency. Significantly greater numbers of large CDR3 similarity clusters came from expanded TCRs than from controls.

CDR3 size: 21 residues. Germline-derived CDR1 and CDR2 are SGHVS and FNYEAQ. V trimming: 0 bases; J trimming: 0 bases; junction bases outside the gene matches: 12. Time point here: patch test 1, 2 weeks after DPC sensitization. Treatment specified: therapeutic diphenylcyclopropenone sensitization with weekly scalp DPC. One entry per CDR3 protein, called by TCRdb with MiXCR from the RACE reads. Here the sample spans about 120,000 distinct CDR3 sequences, roughly an eighth being singletons. This clonotype was recorded a few times. Its antigen remains unknown. The TCR originated in a man between 18 and 35 years old with alopecia areata. Some clones in this sample may be carry-over from other donors' samples. The chain recombines TRBV7-6 with TRBJ2-4; 12 nucleotides agree with TRBD1. This material consisted of whole blood, taken in connection with sensitization to the hapten diphenylcyclopropenone (DPC). The chain's CDR3 is CASSLATPGQGAKIAKNIQYF. The DNA for the CDR3 is TGTGCCAGCAGCTTAGCCACTCCGGGACAGGGGGCCAAAATAGCCAAAAACATTCAGTACTTC.